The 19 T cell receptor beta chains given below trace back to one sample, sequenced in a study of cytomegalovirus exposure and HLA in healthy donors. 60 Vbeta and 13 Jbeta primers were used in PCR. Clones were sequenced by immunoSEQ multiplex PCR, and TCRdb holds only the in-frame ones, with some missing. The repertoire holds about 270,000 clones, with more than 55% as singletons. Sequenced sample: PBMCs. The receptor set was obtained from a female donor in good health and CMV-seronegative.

CDR3 amino acids: CASSLILAGENEQFF. The CDR3 nucleotides are TGTGCCAGCAGCTTAATTCTGGCAGGGGAGAATGAGCAGTTCTTC. The V call is TRBV11-2, the J call TRBJ2-1, with TRBD1 as a possible D gene (6 bases). The length of the CDR3 is 15 residues. Germline V gives CDR1 SGHAT, CDR2 FQNNGV. Trimming removed 2 bases at V and 7 bases at J, with 15 bases between.

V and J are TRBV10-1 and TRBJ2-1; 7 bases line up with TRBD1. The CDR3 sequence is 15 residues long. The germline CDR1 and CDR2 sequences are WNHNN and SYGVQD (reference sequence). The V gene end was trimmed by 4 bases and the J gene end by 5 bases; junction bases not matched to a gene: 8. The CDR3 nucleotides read TGCGCCAGCAGTGGGGGACAGAGGGTACACAATGAGCAGTTCTTC. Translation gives CASSGGQRVHNEQFF.

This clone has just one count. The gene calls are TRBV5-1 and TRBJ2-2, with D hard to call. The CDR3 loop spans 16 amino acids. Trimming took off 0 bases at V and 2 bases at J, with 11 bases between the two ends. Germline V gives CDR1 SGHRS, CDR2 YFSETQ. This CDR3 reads CASSLAERENTGELFF. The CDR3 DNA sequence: TGCGCCAGCAGCTTGGCCGAACGCGAAAACACCGGGGAGCTGTTTTTT.

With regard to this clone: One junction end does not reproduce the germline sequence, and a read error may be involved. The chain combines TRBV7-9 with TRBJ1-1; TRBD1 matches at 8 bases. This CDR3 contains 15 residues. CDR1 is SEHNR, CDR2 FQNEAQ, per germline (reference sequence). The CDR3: CSSSLAGGTGGGAFF. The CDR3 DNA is TGTTCCAGCAGCTTAGCCGGCGGGACAGGAGGTGGGGCTTTCTTT. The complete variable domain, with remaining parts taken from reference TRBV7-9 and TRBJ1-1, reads DTGVSQNPRHKITKRGQNVTFRCDPISEHNRLYWYRQTLGQGPEFLTYFQNEAQLEKSRLLSDRFSAERPKGSFSTLEIQRTEQGDSAMYLCSSSLAGGTGGGAFFGQGTRLTVV.

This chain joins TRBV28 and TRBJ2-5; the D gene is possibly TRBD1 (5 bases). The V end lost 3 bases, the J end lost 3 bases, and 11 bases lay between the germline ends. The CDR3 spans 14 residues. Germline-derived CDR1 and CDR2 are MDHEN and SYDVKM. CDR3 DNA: TGTGCCAGCAGTTTGTATCAGGGAAAAGAGACCCAGTACTTC. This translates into CASSLYQGKETQYF.

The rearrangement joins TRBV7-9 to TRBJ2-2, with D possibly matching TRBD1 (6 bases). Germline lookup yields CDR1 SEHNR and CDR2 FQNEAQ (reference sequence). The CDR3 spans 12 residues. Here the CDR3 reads CAAGARTGELFF. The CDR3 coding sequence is TGTGCGGCAGGGGCGCGCACCGGGGAGCTGTTTTTT.

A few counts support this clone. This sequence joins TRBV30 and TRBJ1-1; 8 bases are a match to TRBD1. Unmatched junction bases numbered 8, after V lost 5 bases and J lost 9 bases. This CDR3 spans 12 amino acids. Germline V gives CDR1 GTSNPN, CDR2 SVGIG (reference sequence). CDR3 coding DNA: TGTGCCTGGGAGGGGACAGGTTCAAAAGCTTTCTTT. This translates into CAWEGTGSKAFF.

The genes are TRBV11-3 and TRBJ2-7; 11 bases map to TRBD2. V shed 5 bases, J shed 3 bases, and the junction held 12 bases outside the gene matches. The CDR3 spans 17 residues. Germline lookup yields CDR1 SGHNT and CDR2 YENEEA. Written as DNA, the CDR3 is TGTGCCAGCAGCCAAACGTATAGCGGGAGGGCAATCTACGAGCAGTACTTC. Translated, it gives CASSQTYSGRAIYEQYF.

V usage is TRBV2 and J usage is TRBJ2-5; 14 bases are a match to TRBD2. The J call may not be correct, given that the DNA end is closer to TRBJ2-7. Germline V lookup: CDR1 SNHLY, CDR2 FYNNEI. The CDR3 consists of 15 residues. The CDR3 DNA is TGTGCCAGCATGACCGGGACTAGCGGGAGCAACGAGCAGTACTTC. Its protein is CASMTGTSGSNEQYF.

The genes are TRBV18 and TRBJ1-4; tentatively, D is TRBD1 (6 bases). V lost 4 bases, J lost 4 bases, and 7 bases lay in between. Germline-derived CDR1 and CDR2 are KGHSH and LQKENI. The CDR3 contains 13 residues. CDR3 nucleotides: TGTGCCAGCTCACGGGACATTAATGAAAAACTGTTTTTT. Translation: CASSRDINEKLFF.

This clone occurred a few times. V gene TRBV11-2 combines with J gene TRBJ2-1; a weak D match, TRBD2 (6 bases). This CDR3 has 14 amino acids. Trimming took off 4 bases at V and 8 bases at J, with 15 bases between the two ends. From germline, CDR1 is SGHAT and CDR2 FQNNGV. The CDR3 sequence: CASSSPWPGDEQFF. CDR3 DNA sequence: TGTGCCAGCAGCTCCCCGTGGCCGGGGGATGAGCAGTTCTTC. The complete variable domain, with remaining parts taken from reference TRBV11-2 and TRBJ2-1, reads EAGVAQSPRYKIIEKRQSVAFWCNPISGHATLYWYQQILGQGPKLLIQFQNNGVVDDSQLPKDRFSAERLKGVDSTLKIQPAKLEDSAVYLCASSSPWPGDEQFFGPGTRLTVL.

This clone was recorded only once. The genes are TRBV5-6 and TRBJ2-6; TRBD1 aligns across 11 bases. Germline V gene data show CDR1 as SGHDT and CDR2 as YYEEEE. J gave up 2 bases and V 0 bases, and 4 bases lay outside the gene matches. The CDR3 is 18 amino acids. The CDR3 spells CASSLGAGQGAGANVLTF. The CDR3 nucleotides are TGTGCCAGCAGCTTGGGAGCGGGACAGGGGGCTGGGGCCAACGTCCTGACTTTC.

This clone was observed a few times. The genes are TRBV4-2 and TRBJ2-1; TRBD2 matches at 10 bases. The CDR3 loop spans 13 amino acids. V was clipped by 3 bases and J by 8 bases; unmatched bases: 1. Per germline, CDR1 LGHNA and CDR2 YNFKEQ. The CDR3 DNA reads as TGTGCCAGCAGCCAGGGGACTAGCGATGAGCAGTTCTTC. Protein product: CASSQGTSDEQFF.

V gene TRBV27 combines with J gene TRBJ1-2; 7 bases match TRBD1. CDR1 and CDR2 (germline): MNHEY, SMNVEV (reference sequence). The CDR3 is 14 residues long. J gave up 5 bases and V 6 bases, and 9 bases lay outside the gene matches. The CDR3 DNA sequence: TGTGCCAGCAGACTTCGACAGGGACCTTATGGCTACACCTTC. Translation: CASRLRQGPYGYTF.

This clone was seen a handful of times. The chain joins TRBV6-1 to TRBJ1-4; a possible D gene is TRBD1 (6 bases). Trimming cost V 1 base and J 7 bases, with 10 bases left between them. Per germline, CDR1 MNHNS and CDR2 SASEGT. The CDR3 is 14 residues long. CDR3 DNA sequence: TGTGCCAGCAGTGAAGGAGGGGGTGGTGAAAAACTGTTTTTT. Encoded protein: CASSEGGGGEKLFF.

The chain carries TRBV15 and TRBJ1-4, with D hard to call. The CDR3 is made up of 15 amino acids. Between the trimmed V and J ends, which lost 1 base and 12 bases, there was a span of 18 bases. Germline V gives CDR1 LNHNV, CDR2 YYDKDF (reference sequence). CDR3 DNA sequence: TGTGCCACCAGCAGAGTTCGAGGGCACCCCGGGGAACTGTTTTTT. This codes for CATSRVRGHPGELFF.

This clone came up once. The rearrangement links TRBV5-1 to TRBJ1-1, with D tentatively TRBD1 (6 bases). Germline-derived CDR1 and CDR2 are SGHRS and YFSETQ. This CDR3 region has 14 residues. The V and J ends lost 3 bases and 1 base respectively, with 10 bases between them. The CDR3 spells CASSWTAPNTEAFF. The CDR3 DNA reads TGCGCCAGCAGCTGGACAGCTCCGAACACTGAAGCTTTCTTT.

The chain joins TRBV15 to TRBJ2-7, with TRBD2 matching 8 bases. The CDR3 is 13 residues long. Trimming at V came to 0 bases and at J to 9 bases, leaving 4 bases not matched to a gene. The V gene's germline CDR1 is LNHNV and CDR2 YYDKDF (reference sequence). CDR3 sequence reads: CATSRDKSGGQYF. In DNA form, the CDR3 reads TGTGCCACCAGCAGAGATAAGAGCGGGGGGCAGTACTTC.

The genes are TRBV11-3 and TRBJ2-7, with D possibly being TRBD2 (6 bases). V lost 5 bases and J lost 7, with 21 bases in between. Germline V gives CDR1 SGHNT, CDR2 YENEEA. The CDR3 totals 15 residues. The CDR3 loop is CASSNARDSMREQYF. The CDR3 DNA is TGTGCCAGCAGCAATGCTAGGGACTCCATGAGGGAGCAGTACTTC.